This T cell receptor (beta chain) was sequenced during a study of PD-1 blockade in classical Hodgkin lymphoma. Study-level results: Patients starting nivolumab under 1 year after ASCT were excluded. Newly diagnosed patients and complete responders had comparable diversity at baseline.

Clones were read by immunoSEQ multiplex PCR, and TCRdb kept only the in-frame ones, dropping some. The data show about 28,000 clones, roughly 83% seen once. This CDR3 region has 16 residues. V lost 0 bases, J lost 0 bases, and 10 bases lay in between. The V gene's germline CDR1 is SGDLS and CDR2 YYNGEE. As regards this clone: What it binds is unknown.

There was relapse after autologous stem cell transplantation in every patient, and there was variation in brentuximab vedotin exposure. Complete response, partial response or progressive disease made up the best responses. V gene TRBV9 combines with J gene TRBJ1-3; D perhaps matches TRBD1 (6 bases). The sequence derives from a human donor with classical Hodgkin lymphoma. The sequenced sample was peripheral blood mononuclear cells (PBMCs), obtained before the second cycle of nivolumab. The CDR3 bases are TGTGCCAGCAGCGTAGCGGGGGGCAGCTCTGGAAACACCATATATTTT. This sequence encodes CASSVAGGSSGNTIYF.